The entry below describes one T cell receptor beta chain. The entry originates in a study of CD8 T cells in Susac syndrome. Whole-study context: Among the sequenced Susac syndrome patients, roughly six had active disease while about eight were in remission.

Under recently defined diagnostic criteria, the patients with Susac syndrome qualified as having definite or probable disease. Bulk CD8+ and CD4+ cells came from magnetic negative isolation; CD8+ TEMRA by FACS. An input of roughly 0.5 to 1 ug of RNA was subjected to reverse transcription using random hexamers. Amplification of TCR beta CDR3 used immunoSEQ multiplex PCR across 54 Vbeta and 13 Jbeta. MiXCR was run by TCRdb on the immunoSEQ multiplex PCR reads, yielding one entry per CDR3 protein. The data hold about 190,000 distinct CDR3 sequences, with more than 85% observed a single time. Sequencing used CD8+ T cells from PBMCs. This receptor was obtained from a human donor with Susac syndrome.

The CDR3: CASITDTQYF. CDR3 nucleotides: TGCGCCAGCATCACAGATACGCAGTATTTT. The V gene is TRBV5-1, the J gene TRBJ2-3; D call uncertain. This CDR3 contains 10 residues. Germline lookup yields CDR1 SGHRS and CDR2 YFSETQ. The V end lost 6 bases, the J end lost 2 bases, and 1 base lay between the germline ends.